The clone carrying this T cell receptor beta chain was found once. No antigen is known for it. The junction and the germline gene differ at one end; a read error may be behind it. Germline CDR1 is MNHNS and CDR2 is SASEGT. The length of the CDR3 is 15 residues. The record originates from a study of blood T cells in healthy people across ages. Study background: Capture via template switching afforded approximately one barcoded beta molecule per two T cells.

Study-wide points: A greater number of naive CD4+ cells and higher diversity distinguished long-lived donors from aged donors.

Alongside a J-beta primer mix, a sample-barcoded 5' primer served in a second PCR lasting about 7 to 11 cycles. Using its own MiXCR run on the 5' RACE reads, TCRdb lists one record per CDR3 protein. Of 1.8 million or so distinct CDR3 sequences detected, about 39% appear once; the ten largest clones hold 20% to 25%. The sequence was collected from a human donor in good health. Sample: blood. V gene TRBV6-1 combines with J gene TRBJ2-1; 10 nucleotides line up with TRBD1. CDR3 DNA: TGTGCCGGCAGCCTGGGACAGGGGAGGATACAGGAGCAGTTCTTC. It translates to CAGSLGQGRIQEQFF.